Ten or more counts support the clone carrying this T cell receptor beta chain. Its antigen is as yet unknown. The sample comes from a study of T cell responses to AZD1222 COVID-19 vaccine. Overall study results and limits: Two AZD1222 administrations were followed by greater Spike-specific TCR breadth and depth. Mostly white British, mostly female donors; authors suggested clonal diversity may be underestimated. The study sampled repertoires only after the peak T cell response.

Unmatched junction bases numbered 10, after V lost 4 bases and J lost 6 bases. The CDR3 consists of 16 residues. Germline V gives CDR1 LGHDT, CDR2 YNNKEL (reference sequence). The data were produced by immunoSEQ multiplex PCR, yet TCRdb's version contains in-frame clones alone and is incomplete. The sample consists of more than 100,000 clones, over 80% of them appearing once. This specimen consisted of peripheral blood, obtained on day 0 of AZD1222 vaccination. This clonotype originated in an adult in good health. The chain combines TRBV3-1 (or the pseudogene TRBV3-2) with TRBJ2-2; 8 nucleotides line up with TRBD2. The CDR3, as DNA: TGTGCCAGCAGCCCCGGGATGTACGGGGGGGCCGGGGAGCTGTTTTTT. Translated, it gives CASSPGMYGGAGELFF.